This TCR beta chain appears in the sequencing data of a study of blood T cell repertoires in COVID-19. Some clones are missing from TCRdb's copy, which holds only in-frame ones; the method was immunoSEQ multiplex PCR. This sample has fewer than 150,000 clones, with around 85% found just once. CDR1 LNHDA and CDR2 SQIVND come from the germline V gene (reference sequence). Germline trimming cut 5 bases from V and 4 bases from J; bases unmatched to any gene: 6. CDR3 length: 15 residues. The gene calls are TRBV19 and TRBJ1-5; 9 nucleotides align to TRBD1. The clonotype originates from a woman between 45 and 60 years old who had recovered from COVID-19. Sequencing was carried out using peripheral blood. CDR3 in amino acids: CASSGGGQGNQPQHF. The CDR3 region has the DNA TGTGCCAGTAGTGGGGGGGGACAGGGTAATCAGCCCCAGCATTTT.